The 11 T cell receptor beta chains in this list originate from one sample, sequenced in a study of cytomegalovirus exposure and HLA in healthy donors. PCR primers comprised 60 Vbeta and 13 Jbeta primers. TCRdb's copy holds only in-frame clones and misses some; the assay was immunoSEQ multiplex PCR. Here the sample spans about 120,000 clones, about four fifths being singletons. Sequencing was carried out using PBMCs. The receptor source for this set is a female donor in good health and CMV-seropositive.

The chain joins TRBV2 to TRBJ1-1; D ambiguous. The germline V gene has CDR1 SNHLY and CDR2 FYNNEI. Trimming removed 0 bases from V and 8 bases from J, with 13 bases in between. The CDR3 contains 14 residues. The CDR3 DNA follows: TGTGCCAGCAGTGAAGCGCTTCGAGGAGCGGAAGCTTTCTTT. As protein: CASSEALRGAEAFF.

The rearrangement joins TRBV10-3 to TRBJ1-1; D gene uncertain. Germline CDR1 ENHRY, CDR2 SYGVKD. This CDR3 contains 13 residues. V shed 6 bases and J shed 1 base, with 9 bases lying between them. CDR3 nucleotides: TGTGCCATCAGATGGCAGTCGAACACTGAAGCTTTCTTT. It codes for CAIRWQSNTEAFF.

CDR3 DNA: TGTGCCAGCACTAGGACAGGGGGGGCCTATGGCTACACCTTC. Protein: CASTRTGGAYGYTF. V usage is TRBV6-5 and J usage is TRBJ1-2; 10 bases fit TRBD1. The CDR3 contains 14 residues. V was clipped by 7 bases and J by 4 bases; unmatched bases: 6. Germline CDR1 is MNHEY and CDR2 is SVGAGI.

The rearrangement links TRBV13 to TRBJ2-5; D gene ambiguous. Germline V gives CDR1 PRHDT, CDR2 FYEKMQ (reference sequence). CDR3 length: 11 amino acids. The V end lost 5 bases, the J end lost 5 bases, and 6 bases lay between the germline ends. DNA of the CDR3: TGTGCCAGCAGCGAACGGGAGACCCAGTACTTC. This translates into CASSERETQYF.

This rearrangement joins TRBV13 to TRBJ1-2; D might be TRBD1 (6 bases). The CDR3 consists of 16 residues. The V and J ends lost 4 bases and 5 bases respectively, with 20 bases between them. CDR1 is PRHDT and CDR2 is FYEKMQ in the germline V gene (reference sequence). CDR3 in DNA: TGTGCCAGCAGCTCCCTCCCGGGACACTCCATTTATGGCTACACCTTC. Its translation is CASSSLPGHSIYGYTF.

V gene TRBV7-9 combines with J gene TRBJ1-2; D might be TRBD1 (6 bases). Looked up from germline, CDR1 is SEHNR and CDR2 is FQNEAQ (reference sequence). Trimming removed 5 bases at V and 1 base at J, with 8 bases between. There are 13 residues in the CDR3. CDR3 nucleotide sequence: TGTGCCAGCAGCCAGGACAGTAACTATGGCTACACCTTC. It encodes CASSQDSNYGYTF.

The CDR3, as DNA: TGTGCCAGCAGCTTCAGGGAATCCTCCTACAATGAGCAGTTCTTC. Its translation is CASSFRESSYNEQFF. The chain joins TRBV11-2 to TRBJ2-1; perhaps TRBD1 as D (5 bases). V was shortened by 3 bases and J by 0 bases, with 9 bases between the two germline ends. There are 15 residues in the CDR3. Germline V lookup: CDR1 SGHAT, CDR2 FQNNGV.

J is TRBJ2-3 and V is TRBV4-3; a possible D gene is TRBD1 (5 bases). This CDR3 spans 17 amino acids. Germline lookup yields CDR1 LGHNA and CDR2 YSLEER. Trimming stripped 1 base from V and 1 base from J, with 15 bases between. CDR3 DNA sequence: TGCGCCAGCAGCCAAGCAACCCCCGGCAGGGGCACAGATACGCAGTATTTT. It specifies CASSQATPGRGTDTQYF.

The chain employs TRBV7-9 and TRBJ1-5, with 7 positions matching TRBD1. Germline V gives CDR1 SEHNR, CDR2 FQNEAQ (reference sequence). V gave up 5 bases and J gave up 7 bases; unmatched junction bases: 5. The CDR3 extends over 13 amino acids. CDR3 sequence: CASSTRGGQPQHF. The CDR3 DNA reads as TGTGCCAGCAGCACCCGAGGGGGCCAGCCCCAGCATTTT.

The CDR3 is CASSIRRQKVSGELFF. Written as DNA, the CDR3 is TGTGCCAGTAGTATCCGGAGGCAGAAGGTTTCCGGGGAGCTGTTTTTT. This chain uses TRBV19 with TRBJ2-2; TRBD2 might be the D (5 bases). There are 16 residues in the CDR3. V was trimmed by 3 bases and J by 6 bases, leaving 17 bases between them. The germline gives CDR1 LNHDA, CDR2 SQIVND (reference sequence). Based on the CDR3 plus reference TRBV19 and TRBJ2-2, the full variable domain is DGGITQSPKYLFRKEGQNVTLSCEQNLNHDAMYWYRQDPGQGLRLIYYSQIVNDFQKGDIAEGYSVSREKKESFPLTVTSAQKNPTAFYLCASSIRRQKVSGELFFGEGSRLTVL.

The rearrangement links TRBV10-3 to TRBJ1-3, with TRBD1 matching over 8 bases. CDR1 and CDR2 (germline): ENHRY, SYGVKD. The CDR3 has 14 residues. J gave up 4 bases and V 4 bases, and 3 bases lay outside the gene matches. CDR3 sequence (DNA): TGTGCCATCAGTGTAGGGGACAGGGGAAACACCATATATTTT. The encoded protein is CAISVGDRGNTIYF.